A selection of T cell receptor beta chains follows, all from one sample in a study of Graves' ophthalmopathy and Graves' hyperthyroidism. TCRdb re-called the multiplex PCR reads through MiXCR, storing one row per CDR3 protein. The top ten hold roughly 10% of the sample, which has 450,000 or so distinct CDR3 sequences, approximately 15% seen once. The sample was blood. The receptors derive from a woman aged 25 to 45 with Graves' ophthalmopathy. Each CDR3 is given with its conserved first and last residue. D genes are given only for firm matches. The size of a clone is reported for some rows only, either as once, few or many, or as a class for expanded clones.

DNA: TGTGCCAGCAGCTTAGGCCCCACAGCTCTCTATGGCTACACCTTC; CDR3: CASSLGPTALYGYTF; size: many; D: NA; V: TRBV7-6; J: TRBJ1-2
DNA: TGTGCCAGCAGCCGACCTCTTGGCAGGGTTGGTCGAACACACGCTGAAGCTTTCTTT; CDR3: CASSRPLGRVGRTHAEAFF; size: many; D: NA; V: TRBV11-3; J: TRBJ1-1
DNA: TGTGCCAGCGCAAAACCCTCGAGACTCCAAGAGACCCAGTACTTC; CDR3: CASAKPSRLQETQYF; size: NA; D: NA; V: TRBV12-3/TRBV12-4; J: TRBJ2-5
DNA: TGTGCCAGTAGGGCGACAGGGGGCTCCTACGAGCAGTACTTC; CDR3: CASRATGGSYEQYF; size: many; D: TRBD1; V: TRBV19; J: TRBJ2-7
DNA: TGTGCCAGCAGCTATCGACTAGCGGGAGTATCCGGGGAGCTGTTTTTT; CDR3: CASSYRLAGVSGELFF; size: few; D: TRBD2; V: TRBV12-3/TRBV12-4; J: TRBJ2-2
DNA: TGTGCCAGCAGCCTAGACAGGGGTGGCTACACCTTC; CDR3: CASSLDRGGYTF; size: many; D: TRBD1; V: TRBV5-1; J: TRBJ1-2
DNA: TGTGCCAGCAGTTTACTGAGCGCACAGCCCCAGCATTTT; CDR3: CASSLLSAQPQHF; size: many; D: NA; V: TRBV12-3/TRBV12-4; J: TRBJ1-5
DNA: TGTGCCAGCAGTCTCCGAGGAGAGGGGTGGTATGGCTACACCTTC; CDR3: CASSLRGEGWYGYTF; size: many; D: NA; V: TRBV27; J: TRBJ1-2
DNA: TGCGCCAGCAGCCACCAGGGGGCCGGAGAGACCCAGTACTTC; CDR3: CASSHQGAGETQYF; size: few; D: TRBD1; V: TRBV4-1; J: TRBJ2-5
DNA: TGTGCCAGCAGCCCTCAGGCGACAGGGGGAGAGACCCAGTACTTC; CDR3: CASSPQATGGETQYF; size: NA; D: TRBD1; V: TRBV7-2; J: TRBJ2-5
DNA: TGTGCCAGCAGTCCCCCACGAGGCAAAAACATTCAGTACTTC; CDR3: CASSPPRGKNIQYF; size: NA; D: NA; V: TRBV28; J: TRBJ2-4
DNA: TGTGCCAGCAGTATCAAGGTGGCTCCCTACGAGCAGTACTTC; CDR3: CASSIKVAPYEQYF; size: NA; D: NA; V: TRBV13; J: TRBJ2-7
DNA: TGTGCCTGGAGTGCGGGACTAGCGGTAGGGTTGCCGAAGACCCAGTACTTC; CDR3: CAWSAGLAVGLPKTQYF; size: NA; D: TRBD2; V: TRBV30; J: TRBJ2-5
DNA: TGCAGTGCTAGACCCCCTACAGGGTTCACCGGGGAGCTGTTTTTT; CDR3: CSARPPTGFTGELFF; size: few; D: NA; V: TRBV20-1; J: TRBJ2-2
DNA: TGTGCCAGCAGGAGCGTCCGGACAGTGACTGGAAACACCATATATTTT; CDR3: CASRSVRTVTGNTIYF; size: many; D: NA; V: TRBV13; J: TRBJ1-3
DNA: TGCAGTGCGGCAGAGAACTATGGCTACACCTTC; CDR3: CSAAENYGYTF; size: many; D: NA; V: TRBV20-1; J: TRBJ1-2
DNA: TGCAGCGTTCTACTAGGGGCCGAGCAGTACTTC; CDR3: CSVLLGAEQYF; size: many; D: NA; V: TRBV29-1; J: TRBJ2-7
DNA: TGTGCCAGCAGCGGGGAAGGCGGGACAGCGAACACCGGGGAGCTGTTTTTT; CDR3: CASSGEGGTANTGELFF; size: many; D: NA; V: TRBV6-1; J: TRBJ2-2
DNA: TGTGCCAGCAGTGAGACACTTAGCAATCAGCCCCAGCATTTT; CDR3: CASSETLSNQPQHF; size: many; D: NA; V: TRBV6-1; J: TRBJ1-5
DNA: TGTGCCAGCAGCCCCGGACTAGCCCAAGAGACCCAGTACTTC; CDR3: CASSPGLAQETQYF; size: many; D: TRBD2; V: TRBV7-2; J: TRBJ2-5
DNA: TGTGCCAGCAGCTTAGCGTGGGAATACGAGCAGTACTTC; CDR3: CASSLAWEYEQYF; size: many; D: NA; V: TRBV11-2; J: TRBJ2-7
DNA: TGTGCCAGCAGTTTAGTGGGACAGGGAAATCAGCCCCAGCATTTT; CDR3: CASSLVGQGNQPQHF; size: many; D: TRBD1; V: TRBV12-3/TRBV12-4; J: TRBJ1-5
DNA: TGCAGTGCTAGAGTTTTGGGGGAGGGCTATGGCTACACCTTC; CDR3: CSARVLGEGYGYTF; size: many; D: NA; V: TRBV20-1; J: TRBJ1-2
DNA: TGTGCCAGTTCTACATGGGGGTCACCCCTCCACTTT; CDR3: CASSTWGSPLHF; size: many; D: NA; V: TRBV27; J: TRBJ1-6
DNA: TGTGCCAGCAGCCCCGGGTGGGACATTCAGTACTTC; CDR3: CASSPGWDIQYF; size: many; D: NA; V: TRBV7-6; J: TRBJ2-4
DNA: TGTGCCAGCAGTTCGACAGGCAATCAGCCCCAGCATTTT; CDR3: CASSSTGNQPQHF; size: many; D: NA; V: TRBV6-5; J: TRBJ1-5
DNA: TGTGCCAGCAGCGGAAGACAGGGGGTTAAAAACATTAAGTACTTC; CDR3: CASSGRQGVKNIKYF; size: NA; D: TRBD1; V: TRBV5-6; J: TRBJ2-4
DNA: TGTGCCAGCAGAACCGGGACAGCCCCTGAGACCCAGTACTTC; CDR3: CASRTGTAPETQYF; size: NA; D: TRBD1; V: TRBV6-1; J: TRBJ2-5
DNA: TGTGCCAGCAGCACCGGGTCCCACACTGAAGCTTTCTTT; CDR3: CASSTGSHTEAFF; size: many; D: NA; V: TRBV12-3/TRBV12-4; J: TRBJ1-1
DNA: TGTGCCAGCTCACCAAGGGCTAGCGGGGGCCAAGAGACCCAGTACTTC; CDR3: CASSPRASGGQETQYF; size: few; D: TRBD2; V: TRBV18; J: TRBJ2-5
DNA: TGTGCCAGCAGGGCCGGGGGGGGCCCGGGATCACCCCTCCACTTT; CDR3: CASRAGGGPGSPLHF; size: many; D: NA; V: TRBV2; J: TRBJ1-6
DNA: TGTGCCACCAGACGGTCTCTTGGCGAGCAGTACTTC; CDR3: CATRRSLGEQYF; size: many; D: NA; V: TRBV6-1; J: TRBJ2-7
DNA: TGCAGTGCTGGTATTAGCGGGGTGGATGAGACCCAGTACTTC; CDR3: CSAGISGVDETQYF; size: NA; D: TRBD2; V: TRBV20-1; J: TRBJ2-5
DNA: TGTGCCAGCAGTTTATTGGATCAGCCCCAGCATTTT; CDR3: CASSLLDQPQHF; size: many; D: NA; V: TRBV28; J: TRBJ1-5
DNA: TGTGCCAGCAACCAAGGCAGGGCCCCCCCCGGGATATCGGTATTGGAGGGCCAGTACTTC; CDR3: CASNQGRAPPGISVLEGQYF; size: NA; D: NA; V: TRBV11-1; J: TRBJ2-5
DNA: TGCAGTGCTAGATCCGGGCAGGGGATATTTTTTTACGAGCAGTACTTC; CDR3: CSARSGQGIFFYEQYF; size: many; D: NA; V: TRBV20-1; J: TRBJ2-7
DNA: TGTGCCAGCAGCTTCCGGGACAAGGGGAAAGCTTTCTTT; CDR3: CASSFRDKGKAFF; size: many; D: NA; V: TRBV7-2; J: TRBJ1-1
DNA: TGCAGTGCTCTTCTTCTAGCGGGAGTTATGTACGAGCAGTACTTC; CDR3: CSALLLAGVMYEQYF; size: NA; D: TRBD2; V: TRBV20-1; J: TRBJ2-7
DNA: TGTGCCAGCAGTTACTCCAGCGGCACCGGGGAGCTGTTTTTT; CDR3: CASSYSSGTGELFF; size: many; D: NA; V: TRBV6-5; J: TRBJ2-2
DNA: TGTGCCAGCAGCCCATTCAGAGGCGGGTACGAGCAGTACTTC; CDR3: CASSPFRGGYEQYF; size: many; D: NA; V: TRBV3-1; J: TRBJ2-7
DNA: TGTGCCAGCAGCCCCCGGGGGGTTGAAGGCTACACCTTC; CDR3: CASSPRGVEGYTF; size: many; D: NA; V: TRBV5-6; J: TRBJ1-2
DNA: TGTGCCTGGAGTGTACTCCGGGACACTGAAGCTTTCTTT; CDR3: CAWSVLRDTEAFF; size: few; D: NA; V: TRBV30; J: TRBJ1-1
DNA: TGCAGCGTTGAACTGGTACCCTACGAGCAGTACTTC; CDR3: CSVELVPYEQYF; size: many; D: NA; V: TRBV29-1; J: TRBJ2-7
DNA: TGTGCCAGCAGCGTAACCCCATTAGTGTTTCAAGAGACCCAGTACTTC; CDR3: CASSVTPLVFQETQYF; size: few; D: NA; V: TRBV9; J: TRBJ2-5
DNA: TGTGCCAGCAGTCCCCGGGACAGGGCTTTCTTT; CDR3: CASSPRDRAFF; size: many; D: TRBD1; V: TRBV12-3/TRBV12-4; J: TRBJ1-1
DNA: TGTGCCAGCGGACCTCTCCTCGAAGCTTTCTTT; CDR3: CASGPLLEAFF; size: NA; D: NA; V: TRBV6-1; J: TRBJ1-1
DNA: TGCAGCGGGGCCAGGGGCCAACAAGAGACCCAGTACTTC; CDR3: CSGARGQQETQYF; size: many; D: NA; V: TRBV29-1; J: TRBJ2-5
DNA: TGTGCCTGGAGTGGAGGACATAATAGCAATCAGCCCCAGCATTTT; CDR3: CAWSGGHNSNQPQHF; size: many; D: NA; V: TRBV30; J: TRBJ1-5
DNA: TGTGCCACCAGTGACGAGACAGGGAACAATCAGCCCCAGCATTTT; CDR3: CATSDETGNNQPQHF; size: many; D: TRBD1; V: TRBV24-1; J: TRBJ1-5
DNA: TGTGCCAGCAGTATAATTCTCGGACTTAATGAAAAACTGTTTTTT; CDR3: CASSIILGLNEKLFF; size: NA; D: NA; V: TRBV28; J: TRBJ1-4
DNA: TGTGCCAGCAGTTCGTCGACAGGGGGCGGCGAGCAGTACTTC; CDR3: CASSSSTGGGEQYF; size: NA; D: TRBD1; V: TRBV6-5; J: TRBJ2-7
DNA: TGTGCCAGCAGTTACAGGAGGGTGGGAGAGACCCAGTACTTC; CDR3: CASSYRRVGETQYF; size: many; D: NA; V: TRBV6-5; J: TRBJ2-5